Listed below are T cell receptor beta chains from one sample, sequenced in a study of T cell repertoires in cytomegalovirus infection. Antigens for these TCRs are unknown. Each CDR3 protein gets one entry after TCRdb re-called the reads with MiXCR. The sample consists of approximately 990,000 distinct CDR3 sequences, 31% of them appearing once. The specimen comprised cultured CD8+ T cells from PBMCs, sampled from culture after CMV antigen stimulation. Every receptor here comes from a human donor in good health (CMV status not recorded). Some clones in this sample may be carry-over from other donors' samples. Each CDR3 is given with its conserved first and last residue. Each record gives: V gene, clone size, J gene, D gene, CDR3 protein, CDR3 DNA. A D gene is named only where the DNA matches it firmly. Size tells how often a clone was seen (once, few, many) or the class of an expanded clone, and some rows leave it out.

>TRBV9|NA|TRBJ2-2|TRBD1
CASSITGGRTGELFF
TGTGCCAGCAGCATCACAGGGGGCAGGACCGGGGAGCTGTTTTTT
>TRBV7-9|few|TRBJ1-3|NA
CASSPTGRDGVDSGNTIYF
TGTGCCAGCAGCCCGACAGGCCGGGACGGAGTTGACTCTGGAAACACCATATATTTT
>TRBV7-6|few|TRBJ2-2|NA
CASSRGYTGELFF
TGTGCCAGCAGCCGTGGGTACACCGGGGAGCTGTTTTTT
>TRBV19|NA|TRBJ1-1|NA
CASLILGDTEAFF
TGTGCCAGTCTGATCCTAGGGGACACTGAAGCTTTCTTT
>TRBV4-3|NA|TRBJ1-2|NA
CASSQDRDIRYYGYTF
TGCGCCAGCAGCCAAGACCGGGACATTAGATACTATGGCTACACCTTC
>TRBV12-3/TRBV12-4|few|TRBJ2-5|NA
CASTSMIETQYF
TGTGCCAGCACGTCAATGATAGAGACCCAGTACTTC
>TRBV7-9|many|TRBJ1-2|NA
CASSSPTQSYGYTF
TGTGCCAGCAGCTCCCCCACGCAGAGCTATGGCTACACCTTC
>TRBV19|NA|TRBJ2-1|NA
CASSYLPGGPYNEQFF
TGTGCCAGTAGTTACCTACCAGGAGGTCCCTACAATGAGCAGTTCTTC
>TRBV19|once|TRBJ2-7|NA
CASSYRHEQYF
TGTGCCAGTAGTTATCGCCACGAGCAGTACTTC
>TRBV7-6|NA|TRBJ2-3|NA
CASSLRRREQNTDTQYF
TGTGCCAGCAGCTTAAGGCGAAGGGAACAAAACACAGATACGCAGTATTTT
>TRBV7-6|NA|TRBJ2-3|NA
CASSSPRPSDTQYF
TGTGCCAGCAGCTCACCGCGTCCCTCAGATACGCAGTATTTT
>TRBV12-3/TRBV12-4|many|TRBJ1-5|TRBD1
CASSSGQGVIHF
TGTGCCAGCAGTTCTGGACAGGGGGTTATCCATTTT
>TRBV5-1|few|TRBJ2-7|TRBD1
CASSSAYRDRETYEQYF
TGCGCCAGCAGCTCCGCTTACCGGGACAGGGAAACCTACGAGCAGTACTTC
>TRBV7-9|few|TRBJ2-3|NA
CASSLVGSPGTQYF
TGTGCCAGCAGCTTAGTAGGCTCGCCGGGTACGCAGTATTTT
>TRBV19|NA|TRBJ2-1|NA
CASRTGSYNEQFF
TGTGCCAGTAGGACAGGTTCCTACAATGAGCAGTTCTTC
>TRBV6-1|NA|TRBJ1-6|TRBD1
CASSEVGQGTSSYNSPLHF
TGTGCCAGCAGTGAAGTGGGACAGGGGACGAGCTCCTATAATTCACCCCTCCACTTT
>TRBV4-1|NA|TRBJ2-3|NA
CASSQVTGRSTDTQYF
TGCGCCAGCAGCCAAGTCACGGGGAGAAGCACAGATACGCAGTATTTT
>TRBV11-2|NA|TRBJ1-5|NA
CASSLDLGQGNQPQHF
TGTGCCAGCAGCTTAGATCTGGGGCAGGGGAACCAGCCCCAGCATTTT
>TRBV7-8|many|TRBJ1-5|TRBD1
CASTQGAGSNQPQHF
TGTGCCAGCACTCAGGGGGCGGGCAGCAATCAGCCCCAGCATTTT
>TRBV7-6|many|TRBJ2-1|NA
CASSKGQFHEQFF
TGTGCCAGCAGCAAGGGCCAGTTCCATGAGCAGTTCTTC
>TRBV4-1|few|TRBJ1-1|TRBD1
CASSQAQGQMNTEAFF
TGCGCCAGCAGCCAGGCGCAGGGACAGATGAACACTGAAGCTTTCTTT
>TRBV15|NA|TRBJ1-2|TRBD1
CATSRDLGQGIGYTF
TGTGCCACCAGCAGAGACTTGGGACAGGGGATTGGCTACACCTTC
>TRBV10-3|NA|TRBJ2-5|TRBD1
CAISSTDREENQYF
TGTGCCATCAGTTCTACGGACAGGGAAGAGAACCAGTACTTC
>TRBV6-6|once|TRBJ1-5|NA
CASSGGPAGDNQPQHF
TGTGCCAGCAGTGGGGGACCGGCAGGGGATAATCAGCCCCAGCATTTT
>TRBV13|few|TRBJ1-4|NA
CASSLREANEKLFF
TGTGCCAGCAGCTTGAGGGAGGCTAATGAAAAACTGTTTTTT
>TRBV20-1|NA|TRBJ2-1|TRBD2
CSARGLPGLNHNEQFF
TGCAGTGCTAGAGGCCTTCCGGGACTAAACCACAATGAGCAGTTCTTC
>TRBV6-5|few|TRBJ2-2|TRBD1
CASSREDRVDTGELFF
TGTGCCAGCAGCCGAGAAGACAGGGTTGACACCGGGGAGCTGTTTTTT
>TRBV7-8|many|TRBJ2-1|TRBD1
CASSVGTGVGDEQFF
TGTGCCAGCAGCGTCGGGACAGGGGTTGGAGATGAGCAGTTCTTC